These 8 T cell receptor beta chains originate from one sample sequenced in a study of blood T cell repertoires in COVID-19. Assay: immunoSEQ multiplex PCR; the TCRdb copy retains only in-frame clones and omits some. The sample includes 35,000 or so clones, around 86% of them seen just once. What was sequenced was peripheral blood. These TCRs come from a human donor in a cohort sampled during active COVID-19.

This clone occurred once. The chain joins TRBV4-2 to TRBJ1-2; D is perhaps TRBD1 (6 bases). From germline, CDR1 is LGHNA and CDR2 YNFKEQ. V lost 0 bases and J 8 bases, leaving 16 bases between the germline ends. This CDR3 contains 15 residues. CDR3 loop: CASSQDLRQDQGYTF. The CDR3 DNA reads TGTGCCAGCAGCCAAGATTTAAGACAGGATCAGGGCTACACCTTC.

This chain links TRBV4-1 with TRBJ1-2; the D gene is possibly TRBD1 (5 bases). CDR1 and CDR2 (germline): MGHRA, YSYEKL. V was cut by 0 bases and J by 4 bases, with 6 bases left in between. This CDR3 comprises 13 residues. This chain's CDR3 is CASSQETGYGYTF. Written as DNA, the CDR3 is TGCGCCAGCAGCCAAGAAACAGGCTATGGCTACACCTTC.

The chain uses TRBV6-6 and TRBJ2-7; D is ambiguous. The CDR3 covers 13 residues. CDR1 and CDR2 from the germline V gene are MNHNY and SVGAGI (reference sequence). Trimming left V 7 bases short and J 0 bases short, with 10 bases between. CDR3 nucleotides: TGTGCCAGCACCGTCTTCGGCTCCTACGAGCAGTACTTC. Translating it yields CASTVFGSYEQYF.

CDR3: CASSYSGAYEQYF. DNA of the CDR3: TGTGCCAGCAGTTACTCAGGGGCCTACGAGCAGTACTTC. The rearrangement links TRBV6-5 to TRBJ2-7; possibly TRBD1 for D (5 bases). Germline lookup yields CDR1 MNHEY and CDR2 SVGAGI. The CDR3 runs to 13 residues. V lost 0 bases to trimming and J lost 2 bases, with 5 bases between them.

This chain connects TRBV19 to TRBJ1-5, with unresolved D. The CDR3 extends over 14 amino acids. In germline, CDR1 is LNHDA, CDR2 SQIVND (reference sequence). V was cut by 5 bases and J by 0 bases, with 8 bases left in between. CDR3: CASSPQNSNQPQHF. CDR3 nucleotides: TGTGCCAGTAGTCCCCAGAATAGCAATCAGCCCCAGCATTTT. Full variable domain (rest looked up from reference TRBV19 and TRBJ1-5): DGGITQSPKYLFRKEGQNVTLSCEQNLNHDAMYWYRQDPGQGLRLIYYSQIVNDFQKGDIAEGYSVSREKKESFPLTVTSAQKNPTAFYLCASSPQNSNQPQHFGDGTRLSIL.

This clone was observed a few times. The V call is TRBV19, the J call TRBJ2-7; 10 bases align to TRBD1. The V segment lost 5 bases and the J segment 1 base; nucleotides outside the gene matches: 5. The CDR3 contains 15 residues. Germline CDR1 LNHDA, CDR2 SQIVND (reference sequence). The CDR3, as DNA: TGTGCCAGTAGTCCTCGGACAGGGGGTTCCTACGAGCAGTACTTC. Protein product: CASSPRTGGSYEQYF.

This clone was picked up a small number of times. CDR3 loop: CAWSRPSSNYGYTF. CDR3 bases: TGTGCCTGGAGTCGACCGTCTAGTAACTATGGCTACACCTTC. J is TRBJ1-2 and V is TRBV30; D is undetermined. Trimming took 2 bases from V and 1 from J, leaving 11 bases between them. CDR3 size: 14 residues. Germline V gene data show CDR1 as GTSNPN and CDR2 as SVGIG (reference sequence).

CDR3 DNA sequence: TGCGCCAGCAGTGAGTCGGGCAGGGGGTTGTCTTTCTTT. It yields the protein CASSESGRGLSFF. V gene TRBV10-1 combines with J gene TRBJ1-1, with 7 positions matching TRBD1. This CDR3 is built from 13 residues. Germline assignment: CDR1 WNHNN and CDR2 SYGVQD (reference sequence). The V and J ends lost 0 bases and 12 bases, in that order; junction bases with no gene match: 7.